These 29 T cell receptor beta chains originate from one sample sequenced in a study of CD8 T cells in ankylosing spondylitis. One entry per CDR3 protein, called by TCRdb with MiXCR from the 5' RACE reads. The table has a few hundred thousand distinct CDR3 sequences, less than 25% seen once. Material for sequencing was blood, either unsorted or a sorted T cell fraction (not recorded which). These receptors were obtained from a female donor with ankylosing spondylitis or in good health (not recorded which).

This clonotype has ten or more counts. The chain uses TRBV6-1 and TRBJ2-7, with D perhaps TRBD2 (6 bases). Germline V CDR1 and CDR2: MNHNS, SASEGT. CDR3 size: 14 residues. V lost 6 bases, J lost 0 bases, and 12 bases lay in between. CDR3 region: CASRGASVSYEQYF. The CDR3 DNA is TGTGCCAGCAGAGGTGCTAGCGTCTCCTACGAGCAGTACTTC.

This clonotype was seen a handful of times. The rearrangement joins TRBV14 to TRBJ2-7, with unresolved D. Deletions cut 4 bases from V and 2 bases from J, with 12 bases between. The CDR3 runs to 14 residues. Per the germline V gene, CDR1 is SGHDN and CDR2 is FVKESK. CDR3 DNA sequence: TGTGCCAGCAGCCCAAGGTTGCCCCCCTACGAGCAGTACTTC. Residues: CASSPRLPPYEQYF.

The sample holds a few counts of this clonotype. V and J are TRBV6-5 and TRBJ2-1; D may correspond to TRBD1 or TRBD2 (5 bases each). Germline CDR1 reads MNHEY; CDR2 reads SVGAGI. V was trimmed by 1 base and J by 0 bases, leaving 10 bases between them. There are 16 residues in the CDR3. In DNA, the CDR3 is TGTGCCAGCAGTTACTACCGGGGCAGCTCCTACAATGAGCAGTTCTTC. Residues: CASSYYRGSSYNEQFF.

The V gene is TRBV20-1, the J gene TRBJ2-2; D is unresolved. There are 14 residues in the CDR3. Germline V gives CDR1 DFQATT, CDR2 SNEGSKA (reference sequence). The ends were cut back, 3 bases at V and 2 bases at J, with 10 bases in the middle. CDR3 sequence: CSASTLDNTGELFF. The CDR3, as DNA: TGCAGTGCTAGTACTTTGGATAACACCGGGGAGCTGTTTTTT.

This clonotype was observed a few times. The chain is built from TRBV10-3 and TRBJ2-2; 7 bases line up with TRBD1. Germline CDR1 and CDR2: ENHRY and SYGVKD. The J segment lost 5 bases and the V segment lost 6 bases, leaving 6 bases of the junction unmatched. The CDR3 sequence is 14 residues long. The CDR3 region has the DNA TGTGCCATCAGACCCGGGACAGAGACCGGGGAGCTGTTTTTT. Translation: CAIRPGTETGELFF.

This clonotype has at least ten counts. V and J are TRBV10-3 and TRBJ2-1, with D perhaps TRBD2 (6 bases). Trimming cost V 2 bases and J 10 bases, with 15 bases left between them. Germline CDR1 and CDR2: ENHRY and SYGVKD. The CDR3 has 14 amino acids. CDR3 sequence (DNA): TGTGCCATCAGTGAGAGGCCTAGCGTGTGGGAGCAGTTCTTC. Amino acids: CAISERPSVWEQFF.

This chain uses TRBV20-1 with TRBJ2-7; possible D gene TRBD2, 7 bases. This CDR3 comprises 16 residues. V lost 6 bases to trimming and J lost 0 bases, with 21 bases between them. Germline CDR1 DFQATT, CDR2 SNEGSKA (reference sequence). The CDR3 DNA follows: TGCAGTGCGAGACAGGTACTAGCGCGAAGCTCCTACGAGCAGTACTTC. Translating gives CSARQVLARSSYEQYF.

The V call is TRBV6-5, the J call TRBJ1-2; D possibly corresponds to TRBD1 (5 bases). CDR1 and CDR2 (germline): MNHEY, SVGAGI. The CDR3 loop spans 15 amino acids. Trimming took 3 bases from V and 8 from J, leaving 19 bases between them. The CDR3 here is CASSYTALGAKGYTF. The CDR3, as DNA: TGTGCCAGCAGTTATACAGCGTTAGGGGCAAAGGGCTACACCTTC.

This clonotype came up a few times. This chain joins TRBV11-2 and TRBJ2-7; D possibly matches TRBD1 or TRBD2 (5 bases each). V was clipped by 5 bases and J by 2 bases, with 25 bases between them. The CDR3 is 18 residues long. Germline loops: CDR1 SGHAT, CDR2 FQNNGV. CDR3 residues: CASSLIAPGQGIPYEQYF. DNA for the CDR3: TGTGCCAGCAGCCTAATAGCCCCGGGGCAGGGAATTCCCTACGAGCAGTACTTC.

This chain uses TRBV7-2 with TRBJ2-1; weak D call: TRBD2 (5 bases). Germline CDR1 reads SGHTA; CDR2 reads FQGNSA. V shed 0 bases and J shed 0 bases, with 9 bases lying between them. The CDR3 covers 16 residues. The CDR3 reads CASSLAASRSYNEQFF. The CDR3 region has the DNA TGTGCCAGCAGCTTAGCGGCTAGCCGCTCCTACAATGAGCAGTTCTTC. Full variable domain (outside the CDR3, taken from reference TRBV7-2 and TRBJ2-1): GAGVSQSPSNKVTEKGKDVELRCDPISGHTALYWYRQSLGQGLEFLIYFQGNSAPDKSGLPSDRFSAERTGGSVSTLTIQRTQQEDSAVYLCASSLAASRSYNEQFFGPGTRLTVL.

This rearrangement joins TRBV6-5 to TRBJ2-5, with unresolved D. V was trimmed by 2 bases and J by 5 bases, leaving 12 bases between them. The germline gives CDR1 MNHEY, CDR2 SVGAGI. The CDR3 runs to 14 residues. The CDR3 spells CASSYQTTRETQYF. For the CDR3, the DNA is TGTGCCAGCAGTTACCAAACCACTCGGGAGACCCAGTACTTC.

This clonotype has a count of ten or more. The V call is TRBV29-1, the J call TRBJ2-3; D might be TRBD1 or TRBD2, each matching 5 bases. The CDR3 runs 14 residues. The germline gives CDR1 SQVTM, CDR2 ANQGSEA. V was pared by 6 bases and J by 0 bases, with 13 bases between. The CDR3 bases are TGCAGCGTCGTACTAGGGGCTAGCACAGATACGCAGTATTTT. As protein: CSVVLGASTDTQYF.

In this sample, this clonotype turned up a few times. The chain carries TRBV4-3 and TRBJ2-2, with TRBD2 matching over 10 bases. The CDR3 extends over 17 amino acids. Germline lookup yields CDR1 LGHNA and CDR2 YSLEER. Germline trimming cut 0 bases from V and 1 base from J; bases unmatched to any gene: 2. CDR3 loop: CASSQEPSGRNTGELFF. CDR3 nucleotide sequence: TGCGCCAGCAGCCAAGAGCCTAGCGGGAGGAACACCGGGGAGCTGTTTTTT.

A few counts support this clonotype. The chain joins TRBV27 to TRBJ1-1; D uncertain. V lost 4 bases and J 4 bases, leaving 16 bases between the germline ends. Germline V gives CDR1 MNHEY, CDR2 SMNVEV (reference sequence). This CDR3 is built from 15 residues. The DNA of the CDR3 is TGTGCCAGCAGTTCCATCGCGACCTGGGGCACTGAAGCTTTCTTT. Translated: CASSSIATWGTEAFF.

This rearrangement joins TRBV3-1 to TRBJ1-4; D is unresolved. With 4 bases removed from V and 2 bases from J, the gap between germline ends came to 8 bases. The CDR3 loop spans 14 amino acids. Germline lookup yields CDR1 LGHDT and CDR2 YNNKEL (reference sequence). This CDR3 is CASSPDPTNEKLFF. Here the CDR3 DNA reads TGTGCCAGCAGCCCTGATCCCACTAATGAAAAACTGTTTTTT. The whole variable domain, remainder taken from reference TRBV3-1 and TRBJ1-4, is DTAVSQTPKYLVTQMGNDKSIKCEQNLGHDTMYWYKQDSKKFLKIMFSYNNKELIINETVPNRFSPKSPDKAHLNLHINSLELGDSAVYFCASSPDPTNEKLFFGSGTQLSVL.

The CDR3 DNA reads TGCAGTGCGGTGATTGGCGTTGAGACCCAGTACTTC. It translates to CSAVIGVETQYF. The gene calls are TRBV20-1 and TRBJ2-5; D ambiguous. This CDR3 is 12 amino acids long. Germline V CDR1 and CDR2: DFQATT, SNEGSKA (reference sequence). V was pared by 6 bases and J by 5 bases, with 13 bases between.

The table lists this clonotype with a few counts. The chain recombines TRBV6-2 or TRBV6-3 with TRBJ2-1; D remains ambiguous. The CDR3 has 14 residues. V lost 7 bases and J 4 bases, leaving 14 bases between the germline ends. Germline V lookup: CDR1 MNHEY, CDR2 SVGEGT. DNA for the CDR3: TGTGCCAGCAAGGGTCACGGGCCATACAATGAGCAGTTCTTC. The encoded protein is CASKGHGPYNEQFF.

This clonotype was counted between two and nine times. CDR3 DNA sequence: TGTGCCAGCAGCTCGGGACCCAATTCACCCCTCCACTTT. Translation gives CASSSGPNSPLHF. V usage is TRBV7-6 and J usage is TRBJ1-6; a possible D gene is TRBD1 (5 bases). The CDR3 is 13 amino acids. The V gene's germline CDR1 is SGHVS and CDR2 FNYEAQ. V was shortened by 4 bases and J by 7 bases, with 8 bases between the two germline ends.

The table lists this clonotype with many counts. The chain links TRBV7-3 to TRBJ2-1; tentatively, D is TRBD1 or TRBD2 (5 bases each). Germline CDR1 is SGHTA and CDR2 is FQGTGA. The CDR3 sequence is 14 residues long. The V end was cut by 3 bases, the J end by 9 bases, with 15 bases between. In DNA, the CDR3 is TGTGCCAGCAGCTTGGCGGCACGGGGCGGTGAGCAGTTCTTC. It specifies CASSLAARGGEQFF.

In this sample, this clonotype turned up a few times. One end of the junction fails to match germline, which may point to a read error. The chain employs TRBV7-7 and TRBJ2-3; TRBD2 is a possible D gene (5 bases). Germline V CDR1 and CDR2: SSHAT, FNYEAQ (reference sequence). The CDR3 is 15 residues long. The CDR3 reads CASSLKRRSPDTQYF. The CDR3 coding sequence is TGTGCTAGCAGCTTAAAGCGGAGGTCCCCAGATACGCAGTATTTT.

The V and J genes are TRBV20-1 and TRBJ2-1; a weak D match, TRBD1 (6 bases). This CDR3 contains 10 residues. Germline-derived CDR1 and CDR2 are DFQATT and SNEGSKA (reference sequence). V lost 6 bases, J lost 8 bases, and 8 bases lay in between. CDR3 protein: CSAYRDEQFF. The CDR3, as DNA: TGCAGTGCCTACAGGGATGAGCAGTTCTTC.

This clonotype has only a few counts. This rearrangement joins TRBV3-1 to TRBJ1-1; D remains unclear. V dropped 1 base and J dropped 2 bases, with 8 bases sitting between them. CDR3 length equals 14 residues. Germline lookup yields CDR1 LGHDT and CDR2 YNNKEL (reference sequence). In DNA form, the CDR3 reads TGTGCCAGCAGCCAAGGGACGGTCAACACTGAAGCTTTCTTT. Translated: CASSQGTVNTEAFF.

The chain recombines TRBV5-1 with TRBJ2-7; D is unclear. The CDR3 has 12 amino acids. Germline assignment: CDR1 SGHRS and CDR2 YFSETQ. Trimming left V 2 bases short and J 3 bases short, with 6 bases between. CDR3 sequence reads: CASSFDFYEQYF. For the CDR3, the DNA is TGCGCCAGCAGCTTTGACTTCTACGAGCAGTACTTC.

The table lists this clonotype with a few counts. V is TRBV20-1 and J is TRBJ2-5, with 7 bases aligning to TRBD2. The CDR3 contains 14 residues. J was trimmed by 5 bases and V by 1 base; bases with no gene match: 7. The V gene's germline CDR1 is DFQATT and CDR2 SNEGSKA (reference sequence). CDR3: CSARVKWRGETQYF. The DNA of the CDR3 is TGCAGTGCTAGAGTCAAATGGCGGGGGGAGACCCAGTACTTC.

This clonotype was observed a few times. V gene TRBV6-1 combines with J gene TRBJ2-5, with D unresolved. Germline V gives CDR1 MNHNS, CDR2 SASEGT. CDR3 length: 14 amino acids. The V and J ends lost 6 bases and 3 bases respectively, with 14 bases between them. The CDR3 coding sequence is TGTGCCAGCAGCCCAATTAGTAGAGAAGAGACCCAGTACTTC. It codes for CASSPISREETQYF.

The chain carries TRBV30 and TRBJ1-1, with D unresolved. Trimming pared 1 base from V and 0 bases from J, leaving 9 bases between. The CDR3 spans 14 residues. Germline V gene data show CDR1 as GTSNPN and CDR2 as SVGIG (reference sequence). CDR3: CAWSARRLNTEAFF. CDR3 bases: TGTGCCTGGAGTGCGAGACGGTTGAACACTGAAGCTTTCTTT.

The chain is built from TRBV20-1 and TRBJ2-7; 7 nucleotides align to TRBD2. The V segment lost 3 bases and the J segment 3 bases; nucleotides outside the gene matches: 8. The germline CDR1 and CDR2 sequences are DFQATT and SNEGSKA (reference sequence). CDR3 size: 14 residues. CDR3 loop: CSARRSSGNYEQYF. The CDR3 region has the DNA TGCAGTGCTAGGCGGTCTAGCGGTAACTACGAGCAGTACTTC.

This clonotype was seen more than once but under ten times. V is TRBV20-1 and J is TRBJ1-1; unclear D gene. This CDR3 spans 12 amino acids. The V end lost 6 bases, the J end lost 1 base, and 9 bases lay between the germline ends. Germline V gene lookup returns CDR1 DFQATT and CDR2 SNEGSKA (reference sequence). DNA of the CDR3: TGCAGTGCCCCCGAAGGGAACACTGAAGCTTTCTTT. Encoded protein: CSAPEGNTEAFF.

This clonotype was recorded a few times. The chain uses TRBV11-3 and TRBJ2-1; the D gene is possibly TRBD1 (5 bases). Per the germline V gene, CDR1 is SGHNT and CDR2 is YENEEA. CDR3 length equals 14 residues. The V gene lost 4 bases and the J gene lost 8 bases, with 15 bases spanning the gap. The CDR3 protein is CASSSRTKGDEQFF. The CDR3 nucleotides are TGTGCCAGCAGCTCACGCACGAAAGGGGATGAGCAGTTCTTC. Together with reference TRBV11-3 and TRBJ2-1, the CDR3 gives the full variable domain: EAGVVQSPRYKIIEKKQPVAFWCNPISGHNTLYWYLQNLGQGPELLIRYENEEAVDDSQLPKDRFSAERLKGVDSTLKIQPAELGDSAVYLCASSSRTKGDEQFFGPGTRLTVL.